This TCR beta chain stems from a study of vaccination and CD4 T cells after COVID-19. About the study: The BNT162b2 or mRNA-1273 vaccine was given to participants in two doses. As control conditions, cultures were given either a CEFX pool serving as positive control, an HIV-1 Nef pool, or no peptide at all.

This clonotype was counted a few times. Antigen unknown. An Oncomine TCR Beta short-read assay was used to sequence the DNA from cultured CD4+ T cells. Someone extracted genomic DNA from cultured CD4+ T cells. TCRdb reprocessed the PCR reads via MiXCR and lists one record per CDR3 protein. The table has some 10,000 distinct CDR3 sequences, around 50% seen once; the top ten hold around 29%. General study results and limits: It was observed that, in convalescent patients, a median approximately 86% of reactive clones arose only post-vaccination.

The treatment: approximately 9-day PBMC culture with coronavirus spike peptide pools or control peptides (ViraFEST assay). The CDR3 runs to 14 residues. Germline CDR1 MNHNS, CDR2 SASEGT. The germline V and J ends were trimmed by 4 bases and 3 bases, with 12 bases remaining between them. The TCR comes from a human donor who had recovered from COVID-19. The sample comprised CD4+ T cells from blood, cultured in vitro. V usage is TRBV6-1 and J usage is TRBJ1-1; unclear D gene. CDR3 DNA sequence: TGTGCCAGCAGTGCAGAGGCCGGGCACACTGAAGCTTTCTTT. Residues: CASSAEAGHTEAFF.